This T cell receptor (beta chain) was observed in a study of T cell responses to AZD1222 COVID-19 vaccine (dated by TCRdb to about 2021). For the wider study: AZD1222 recipients with second doses at about 4 weeks or about 12 weeks were pooled, because spike-specific TCR depth and breadth did not differ between schedules. TCR sequencing was performed for approximately 240 trial participants, of whom roughly 200 were given two doses of AZD1222 and 26 were given two doses of MenACWY control vaccine. Trial participants were enrolled into age subgroups of 18-55, 56-69 and 70-plus years, which contained 148, 28 and 57 TCR-sequenced participants, respectively.

The CDR3 regions of human TCRbeta chains were subjected to immunosequencing. The study's processing was this. TCRs in the repertoires were compared against a reference library of SARS-CoV-2-specific TCRs that had been generated with the MIRA antigen-specificity platform. Breadth meant the fraction of unique TCRs that were SARS-CoV-2-associated, whereas depth meant the fraction of total T cells that were SARS-CoV-2-associated. Using the MIRA data, each spike-specific TCR was mapped to the spike region that the TCR reacts to and placed in a CD4 or CD8 class. Log10-transformed breadth and depth values were compared by one-way ANOVA with Sidak's multiple comparisons tests. TCRdb provides this immuneACCESS table in a form limited to in-frame rearrangements. Some clones are lacking; in checked studies, under half of them reflect an unresolved V gene, and why the rest are absent is not known. V, J and clone size reflect that table, while D and trimming were determined from the DNA. This sample has around 160,000 clones in its table, and 90% to 95% of those were observed once. Roughly 2% of the sample is in the top ten clones.

On this clone: Its antigen remains undetermined. Base qualities are not recorded, but no much larger clone differs from it by a single base.

Based on the germline V gene, the CDR1 and CDR2 sequences are SGHAT and FQNNGV. The junction shows trimming of 5 bases on V and 6 bases on J, plus 11 bases between the germline ends. Including the terminal cysteine and phenylalanine, the CDR3 comprises 12 residues. Of all the DNA, just the CDR3 is kept, 36 bases in frame from base 1. The time point label corresponds to: baseline before first vaccination. Samples from vaccinated people were obtained from the UK trials COV001 and COV002, which included a single-blind randomized controlled phase 2/3 trial of AZD1222 (ChAdOx1 nCoV-19) in healthy adults. Trial participant PBMC samples were collected at day 0 and day 28 after the second dose for TCRbeta chain sequencing. Overall results and qualifications from the work: Reportedly, close to half of the unique spike-specific TCRs recognized epitopes lying outside the regions that are mutated in the B.1.351 and B.1.1.7 variants. The whole spike protein was spanned by vaccine-associated CD4 TCRs, and dominant responses were seen in regions 160-218 and 743-854. The 56-69-year group was small, and its depth increase did not reach significance, likely because of low power. Only five or six AZD1222 recipients were SARS-CoV-2 seropositive at baseline, limiting conclusions about previously exposed vaccinees. Participants were mostly white British, with more females than males. The authors suggested clonal diversity may have been underestimated. Because no samples from the day 14 peak response were available, repertoires could be characterized only after the peak T cell response. A significant rise in spike-specific TCR breadth and depth was observed after two AZD1222 doses relative to day 0 and relative to MenACWY recipients.

Sequencing used peripheral blood, obtained on day 0 of AZD1222 vaccination. The receptor was derived from an adult in good health. This chain joins TRBV11-2 to TRBJ2-7, with an unclear D gene assignment. This receptor carries the CDR3 CASSLGSTEQYF. DNA sequence: TGTGCCAGCAGCCTCGGGTCAACCGAGCAGTACTTC. The variable domain in full, with residues beyond the CDR3 obtained from the reference TRBV11-2 and TRBJ2-7 genes, is EAGVAQSPRYKIIEKRQSVAFWCNPISGHATLYWYQQILGQGPKLLIQFQNNGVVDDSQLPKDRFSAERLKGVDSTLKIQPAKLEDSAVYLCASSLGSTEQYFGPGTRLTVT.